A selection of T cell receptor beta chains follows, all from one sample in a study of identical twins. TCRdb fed the 5' RACE reads into MiXCR, producing one record per CDR3 protein. The repertoire holds roughly 290,000 distinct CDR3 sequences, with about 8% as singletons. This sample was shared with a second study, whose subject was yellow fever vaccine responses in identical twins.

Sequencing was done on a sample of memory (CD45RO+) T cells sorted from blood. Receptor source: a woman under 30 in good health. Both conserved end residues are part of each CDR3. A D gene is named only where the DNA matches it firmly. Size values are once, few and many counts, or a class for expanded clones, and some rows have none.

abundance	v_gene	d_gene	j_gene	CDR3aa	CDR3nt
many	TRBV24-1	-	TRBJ1-1	CATSGGPHNMNTEAFF	TGTGCCACCAGTGGTGGCCCTCACAACATGAACACTGAAGCTTTCTTT
many	TRBV20-1	TRBD1	TRBJ1-5	CSARERDRGRTGQPQHF	TGCAGTGCTAGAGAACGGGACAGGGGGCGCACTGGTCAGCCCCAGCATTTT
few	TRBV10-2	-	TRBJ1-2	CAIQGRDYGYTF	TGCGCCATTCAGGGACGGGACTATGGCTACACCTTC
many	TRBV20-1	-	TRBJ1-1	CSARSHLNTEAFF	TGCAGTGCTAGATCCCACTTGAACACTGAAGCTTTCTTT
few	TRBV2	-	TRBJ2-7	CASALTPGYEQYF	TGTGCCAGCGCCTTGACCCCGGGGTACGAGCAGTACTTC
many	TRBV2	-	TRBJ2-1	CARRLDDSNEQFF	TGTGCCAGAAGACTAGACGATAGCAATGAGCAGTTCTTC
many	TRBV15	-	TRBJ2-7	CATSRLGSAFDRRDYEQYF	TGTGCCACCAGCAGGTTAGGGTCTGCCTTCGACCGGAGAGACTACGAGCAGTACTTC
few	TRBV5-5	TRBD1	TRBJ1-2	CASSLGQGHYGYTF	TGTGCCAGCAGCCTGGGACAGGGCCACTATGGCTACACCTTC
many	TRBV5-1	TRBD1	TRBJ1-3	CASSLGQKGNTIYF	TGCGCCAGCAGCCTGGGACAGAAAGGAAACACCATATATTTT
many	TRBV12-3/TRBV12-4	-	TRBJ2-7	CASSRQEGPYEQYF	TGTGCCAGCAGTCGACAGGAGGGCCCCTACGAGCAGTACTTC
-	TRBV2	-	TRBJ2-1	CASSGGSSEQFF	TGTGCCAGCAGTGGGGGATCGTCGGAGCAGTTCTTC
many	TRBV7-8	-	TRBJ1-1	CASSPRGGVEGTEAFF	TGTGCCAGCAGCCCCCGTGGAGGGGTCGAGGGCACTGAAGCTTTCTTT
few	TRBV20-1	-	TRBJ2-1	CSTTRNYNEQFF	TGCAGCACGACTCGAAACTACAATGAGCAGTTCTTC
-	TRBV6-1	-	TRBJ1-2	CASKEGGNYGYTF	TGTGCCAGCAAGGAGGGGGGTAACTATGGCTACACCTTC
-	TRBV6-1	-	TRBJ2-3	CASTGTDTQYF	TGTGCCAGCACGGGCACAGATACGCAGTATTTT
few	TRBV20-1	-	TRBJ2-3	CSAEGDTDTQYF	TGCAGTGCGGAGGGGGACACAGATACGCAGTATTTT
few	TRBV14	-	TRBJ2-3	CASSPGLHTDTQYF	TGTGCCAGCAGCCCGGGACTCCACACAGATACGCAGTATTTT
many	TRBV12-3/TRBV12-4	-	TRBJ1-6	CASSARGSLHF	TGTGCCAGCAGCGCACGTGGGTCCCTCCACTTT
many	TRBV12-3/TRBV12-4	TRBD2	TRBJ2-2	CASGNSGDWTGELFF	TGTGCCAGCGGAAATAGCGGGGATTGGACCGGGGAGCTGTTTTTT
few	TRBV28	-	TRBJ2-7	CASSKNSYEQYF	TGTGCCAGCAGTAAAAACTCCTACGAGCAGTACTTC
many	TRBV3-1	-	TRBJ1-6	CASSQEQARGNSPLHF	TGTGCCAGCAGCCAAGAGCAGGCCAGGGGTAATTCACCCCTCCACTTT
many	TRBV5-1	-	TRBJ2-5	CASSLGRISWETQYF	TGCGCCAGCAGCTTGGGTCGTATCAGTTGGGAGACCCAGTACTTC
many	TRBV5-1	TRBD2	TRBJ2-1	CASSSLGAGLAANEQFF	TGCGCCAGCAGCTCGCTAGGTGCGGGACTAGCGGCTAATGAGCAGTTCTTC
-	TRBV16	-	TRBJ2-1	CASTHRTDHEQFF	TGTGCCAGCACCCACCGGACAGACCATGAGCAGTTCTTC
many	TRBV29-1	-	TRBJ1-4	CSARDSRKEKLFF	TGCAGCGCCAGGGACTCACGCAAAGAAAAACTGTTTTTT
many	TRBV7-9	TRBD1	TRBJ2-7	CASSPGTAYYEQYF	TGTGCCAGCAGCCCGGGGACAGCGTACTACGAGCAGTACTTC
-	TRBV11-2	-	TRBJ2-3	CASSPLSGAKDTQYF	TGTGCCAGCAGCCCCCTTTCGGGGGCCAAAGATACGCAGTATTTT
many	TRBV5-1	-	TRBJ2-5	CASSLATVRETQYF	TGCGCCAGCAGCTTGGCTACAGTAAGGGAGACCCAGTACTTC
many	TRBV6-5	TRBD2	TRBJ2-1	CASSLLAGVSNEQFF	TGTGCCAGCAGTCTACTAGCGGGAGTTTCCAATGAGCAGTTCTTC
few	TRBV19	TRBD1	TRBJ2-2	CASNPQGAATGELFF	TGTGCCAGTAATCCGCAGGGGGCGGCCACCGGGGAGCTGTTTTTT
few	TRBV20-1	-	TRBJ1-1	CSATGMNTEAFF	TGCAGTGCTACCGGCATGAACACTGAAGCTTTCTTT
-	TRBV2	-	TRBJ2-5	CASSTGPIETQYF	TGTGCCAGCAGTACCGGGCCCATAGAGACCCAGTACTTC
many	TRBV5-1	TRBD2	TRBJ2-1	CASSLASSGFEQFF	TGCGCCAGCAGCTTGGCATCTAGCGGGTTTGAGCAGTTCTTC
-	TRBV6-2/TRBV6-3	-	TRBJ2-3	CASSYPRAGGTDTQYF	TGTGCCAGCAGTTACCCTCGGGCAGGGGGCACAGATACGCAGTATTTT
many	TRBV29-1	-	TRBJ1-2	CSVEGRGGYGYTF	TGCAGCGTTGAAGGTCGCGGAGGATATGGCTACACCTTC
many	TRBV14	TRBD1	TRBJ2-7	CASSRGRDRGTYEQYF	TGTGCCAGCAGCCGAGGCCGGGACAGGGGAACCTACGAGCAGTACTTC
few	TRBV13	-	TRBJ2-2	CASSLEGTDTGELFF	TGTGCCAGCAGCTTAGAGGGGACCGACACCGGGGAGCTGTTTTTT
-	TRBV20-1	TRBD2	TRBJ2-7	CSARVLAGGDYEQYF	TGCAGTGCTAGAGTCCTAGCGGGAGGGGACTACGAGCAGTACTTC
many	TRBV12-3/TRBV12-4	TRBD2	TRBJ2-3	CASSFGTSSHPTDTQYF	TGTGCCAGCAGTTTCGGGACTAGCAGTCACCCCACAGATACGCAGTATTTT
-	TRBV3-1	-	TRBJ1-1	CASSQGFLNTEAFF	TGTGCCAGCAGCCAAGGATTCCTGAACACTGAAGCTTTCTTT
many	TRBV20-1	TRBD2	TRBJ2-3	CSAGTSNTDTQYF	TGCAGTGCCGGGACTAGCAACACAGATACGCAGTATTTT
-	TRBV7-9	-	TRBJ1-1	CASSSPRASLTEAFF	TGTGCCAGCAGCTCACCCCGCGCGAGCCTGACTGAAGCTTTCTTT
many	TRBV3-1	-	TRBJ2-1	CASSQVRSEQFF	TGTGCCAGCAGCCAGGTGAGAAGTGAGCAGTTCTTC
-	TRBV12-3/TRBV12-4	-	TRBJ2-7	CARTSTDSYEQYF	TGTGCCCGAACTTCGACAGACTCCTACGAGCAGTACTTC
few	TRBV5-1	TRBD2	TRBJ2-1	CASTGGAGGWNEQFF	TGCGCCAGCACCGGAGGAGCGGGAGGGTGGAATGAGCAGTTCTTC
many	TRBV5-1	-	TRBJ1-1	CASSLQGRVGTEAFF	TGCGCCAGCAGCTTGCAGGGCCGAGTGGGCACTGAAGCTTTCTTT
-	TRBV19	TRBD1	TRBJ2-2	CASRTGAGELFF	TGTGCCAGTAGGACAGGGGCCGGGGAGCTGTTTTTT
-	TRBV27	-	TRBJ2-1	CASSLLGQYNEQFF	TGTGCCAGCAGTTTATTGGGGCAGTACAATGAGCAGTTCTTC
many	TRBV7-8	TRBD2	TRBJ2-1	CASSLRTSGSHDEQFF	TGTGCCAGCAGCCTCAGGACTAGCGGGAGCCATGATGAGCAGTTCTTC
-	TRBV20-1	TRBD2	TRBJ2-1	CCARATSGTYNEQFF	TGCTGTGCTAGGGCGACTAGCGGGACCTACAATGAGCAGTTCTTC
-	TRBV27	TRBD1	TRBJ2-7	CASSPRTGGNYEQYF	TGTGCCAGCAGTCCGAGGACAGGGGGTAATTACGAGCAGTACTTC
many	TRBV4-2	-	TRBJ2-7	CASSPRGSRHYEQYF	TGTGCCAGCAGCCCCAGGGGTTCGCGGCACTACGAGCAGTACTTC
many	TRBV9	-	TRBJ1-2	CASSPVWLGRSNYGYTF	TGTGCCAGCAGCCCCGTGTGGTTGGGACGGAGTAACTATGGCTACACCTTC
-	TRBV11-1	TRBD1	TRBJ2-4	CASSLRPPGQGASAKNIQYF	TGTGCCAGCAGCTTAAGGCCCCCGGGACAGGGGGCTTCGGCCAAAAACATTCAGTACTTC
many	TRBV6-1	TRBD2	TRBJ2-1	CASSPGTSGSDEQFF	TGTGCCAGCAGCCCGGGGACTAGCGGGAGCGATGAGCAGTTCTTC